This T cell receptor beta chain stems from a study of cytomegalovirus exposure and HLA in healthy donors (dated by TCRdb to 2016 to 2017). Notes on the research overall: According to a later analysis, one platform produced both the roughly 120 validation repertoires and the roughly 650 repertoires of the first cohort. To predict cytomegalovirus infection status, the study combined high-throughput TCR immunosequencing, statistical association of individual TCRs with disease status, and machine learning. A separate validation cohort of more than 100 different subjects was used in addition to the roughly 620-subject first cohort. The aim of the study was to test whether cataloging public T cell receptors could identify signatures of past pathogen exposure. Broader findings and caveats from the paper: All 110 or so repertoires were used to score co-occurrence in the validation cohort in a later analysis, because that analysis had no HLA typing for the cohort. Most TCR sequences were seen in very few donors, while some public TCRs were found in many individuals. In vitro tests confirmed that a few of the cytomegalovirus-associated TCR beta chains recognize cytomegalovirus antigens. The authors suggested that the approach could potentially be generalized to other disease states and immunological phenotypes. The study listed 170 or so TCR beta chains as associated with cytomegalovirus. In a later analysis, TCRs clustered in the first cohort were found to also tend to co-occur in the roughly 120 validation repertoires, with approximately 95% of cluster scores above 0. In both the original and validation cohorts, the classifier was reported to diagnose cytomegalovirus status with high specificity and sensitivity.

On this clone itself: This clone's antigen is unknown. Within one base of it there is no much larger clone, and no base qualities were kept.

V and J lose 4 bases and 0 bases, and a span of 14 bases separates them. The germline V gene (reference sequence) gives CDR1 as SGHNT and CDR2 as YYREEE. Reading from cysteine to phenylalanine, the CDR3 counts 15 amino acids. The sequence is cut down to CDR3 DNA, 45 bases in frame from base 1. Library preparation employed the immunoSEQ multiplex PCR assay. The paper's data handling went like this. A statistical classification framework was developed to diagnose cytomegalovirus status using the catalog of TCR beta chain sequences. Sourced from immuneACCESS, this table was stored by TCRdb with only in-frame sequences that have V and J called. A share of the clones is absent; for the studies checked, an unresolved V gene accounts for under half, and the remainder has no known explanation. V and J calls and clone size come straight from that table; D and trimming were deduced from the DNA. Recorded for this sample are 300,000 to 350,000 clones; 88% of them occurred a single time. The top ten clones comprise around 0.88% of the sample.

Donors formed part of the validation cohort, which comprised 120 subjects and was distinct from the first cohort of under 850 subjects. The chain uses TRBV5-4 and TRBJ2-7, with TRBD1 as a weak D call on 5 bases. The sample was PBMCs. The receptor comes from a man aged 25 to 40 in good health and CMV-seronegative. The encoded CDR3 is CASSPPGQGSYEQYF. The DNA sequence is given as TGTGCCAGCAGCCCCCCGGGCCAGGGCTCCTACGAGCAGTACTTC. Reference TRBV5-4 and TRBJ2-7 genes cover what lies past the CDR3, so the full variable domain is ETGVTQSPTHLIKTRGQQVTLRCSSQSGHNTVSWYQQALGQGPQFIFQYYREEENGRGNFPPRFSGLQFPNYSSELNVNALELDDSALYLCASSPPGQGSYEQYFGPGTRLTVT.